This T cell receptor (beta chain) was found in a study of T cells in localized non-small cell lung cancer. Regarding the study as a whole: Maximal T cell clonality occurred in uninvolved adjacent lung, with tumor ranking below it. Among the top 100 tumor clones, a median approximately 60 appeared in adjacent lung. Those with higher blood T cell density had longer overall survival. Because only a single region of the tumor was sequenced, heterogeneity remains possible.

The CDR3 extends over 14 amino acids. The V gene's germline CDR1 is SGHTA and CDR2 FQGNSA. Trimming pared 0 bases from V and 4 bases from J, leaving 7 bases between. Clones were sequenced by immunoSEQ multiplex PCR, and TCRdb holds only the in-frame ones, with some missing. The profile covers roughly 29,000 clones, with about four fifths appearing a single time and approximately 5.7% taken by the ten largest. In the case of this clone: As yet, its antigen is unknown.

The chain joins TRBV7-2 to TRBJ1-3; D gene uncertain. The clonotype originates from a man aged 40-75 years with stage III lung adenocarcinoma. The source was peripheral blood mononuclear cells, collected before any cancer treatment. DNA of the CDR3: TGTGCCAGCAGCTTAGCAGCAGGAGGAAACACCATATATTTT. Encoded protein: CASSLAAGGNTIYF.